A selection of T cell receptor beta chains follows, all from one sample in a study of cytomegalovirus exposure and HLA in healthy donors. Method: immunoSEQ multiplex PCR; TCRdb's copy keeps in-frame clones and lacks some. The sample shows roughly 190,000 clones, about four fifths of them seen only once. The specimen sequenced was PBMCs. These receptors were collected from a woman between 45 and 60 years old in good health and CMV-seronegative. The CDR3 runs from the conserved cysteine through the conserved F or W. D genes are given only for firm matches. The size of a clone is reported for some rows only, either as once, few or many, or as a class for expanded clones.

d_call j_call v_call clone_size cdr3_nt cdr3_aa
TRBD1 TRBJ1-4 TRBV6-6 . TGTGCCACCCGGGACAGCGAAAAACTGTTTTTT CATRDSEKLFF
TRBD2 TRBJ2-1 TRBV10-2 . TGCGCCAGCAGAGACCCCGGGACTAGCGAAATGATGGATGAGCAGTTCTTC CASRDPGTSEMMDEQFF
. TRBJ1-5 TRBV28 . TGTGCCAGCAGTTCGTCACGATGGACGGAGGGGAATCAGCCCCAGCATTTT CASSSSRWTEGNQPQHF
TRBD2 TRBJ2-1 TRBV5-1 . TGCGCCAGCAGCACCGGACTAGCGGGGGGGCTGGGCTCCTACAATGAGCAGTTCTTC CASSTGLAGGLGSYNEQFF
TRBD1 TRBJ1-4 TRBV7-6 . TGTGCCAGCAGCTCGGGACAGCCTAATGAAAAACTGTTTTTT CASSSGQPNEKLFF
. TRBJ1-1 TRBV7-9 . TGTGCCAGCAGCTTAGACCCGGGGAACACTGAAGCTTTCTTT CASSLDPGNTEAFF
TRBD1 TRBJ1-2 TRBV5-1 few TGCGCCAGCAGCTTAACAGGGGGGAATGGCTACACCTTC CASSLTGGNGYTF
. TRBJ2-5 TRBV7-3 . TGTGCCAGCAGCCCACAACGGGACTCCCAAGAGACCCAGTACTTC CASSPQRDSQETQYF
TRBD2 TRBJ2-5 TRBV27 . TGTGCCAGCAGCCTTACTAGCGGGAGTGGGCCCCAGTACTTC CASSLTSGSGPQYF
. TRBJ1-1 TRBV28 . TGTGCCAGCATCCTCCCGGGGGGTCGCACTGAAGCTTTCTTT CASILPGGRTEAFF
. TRBJ1-2 TRBV7-9 once TGTGCCAGCAGCTTCCTAGGACTCTATGGCTACACCTTC CASSFLGLYGYTF
TRBD1 TRBJ2-2 TRBV6-5 . TGTGCCAGCAAATCGGGACAGCCGTCCCGGGAGCTGTTTTTT CASKSGQPSRELFF
. TRBJ2-7 TRBV7-6 . TGTGCCAGCAGCGACTTGTTTGGGCCGGCAGGGGAAGGCCACGAGCAGTACTTC CASSDLFGPAGEGHEQYF
. TRBJ2-1 TRBV5-1 . TGCGCCAGCAGCTTTGGCAGGGCAAATAGCAATGAGCAGTTCTTC CASSFGRANSNEQFF
. TRBJ1-2 TRBV1 once TGCACCAGCAGCCGTTACCACAGGGATCCGGGCGGCTACACCTTC CTSSRYHRDPGGYTF
TRBD1 TRBJ2-3 TRBV6-4 . TGTGCCAGCAAATTGACAGGGGGCAGCCCAGATACGCAGTATTTT CASKLTGGSPDTQYF
TRBD1 TRBJ1-1 TRBV14 . TGTGCCAGCAGCCAAATCACAGGGGGAAAAACTGAAGCTTTCTTT CASSQITGGKTEAFF
TRBD1 TRBJ1-5 TRBV7-9 . TGTGCCAGCAGCTTAACGGGGACAGGGGGACCGCCCCAGCATTTT CASSLTGTGGPPQHF
TRBD1 TRBJ2-5 TRBV11-3 few TGTGCCAGCAGCTTCGCCGGGACAGGGGGCCAAGAGACCCAGTACTTC CASSFAGTGGQETQYF
. TRBJ1-1 TRBV6-1 . TGTGCCAGCGATGGGGGCACCGAAGCTTTCTTT CASDGGTEAFF
TRBD1 TRBJ2-5 TRBV6-5 few TGTGCCAGCAGCAAGACAGGGGTTGCTGGGGAGACCCAGTACTTC CASSKTGVAGETQYF
. TRBJ1-2 TRBV5-1 . TGCGCCAGCAGCTTGGGGCAGGACTATGGCTACACCTTC CASSLGQDYGYTF
. TRBJ2-5 TRBV4-1 . TGCGCCAGCAGCCAAGACCCGGGAGAGACCCAGTACTTC CASSQDPGETQYF
. TRBJ1-2 TRBV5-1 . TGCGCCAGCCGCGACGGGCAGGGAAACTATGGCTACACCTTC CASRDGQGNYGYTF
TRBD2 TRBJ2-1 TRBV4-1 . TGCGCCAGCAGCCTGGGACTACCCTCCTACAATGAGCAGTTCTTC CASSLGLPSYNEQFF
. TRBJ2-3 TRBV9 few TGTGCCAGCAGCGTTTCGCCCCACAGGGCAGATACGCAGTATTTT CASSVSPHRADTQYF
. TRBJ1-1 TRBV30 few TGTGCCTGGTCTTTGCGGGGGGGAACTGAAGCTTTCTTT CAWSLRGGTEAFF
TRBD1 TRBJ1-2 TRBV19 . TGTGCCAGTAGTACCGTGGGACAGGGTAACTATGGCTACACCTTC CASSTVGQGNYGYTF
TRBD1 TRBJ2-1 TRBV7-9 . TGTGCCAGCAGCTTTACAACGATGACAGGGAGTTTTTACAATGAGCAGTTCTTC CASSFTTMTGSFYNEQFF
TRBD2 TRBJ2-5 TRBV7-9 . TGTGCCAGCAGCTTAGTAGGGATAGCGGGAGTTGGGGAGACCCAGTACTTC CASSLVGIAGVGETQYF
. TRBJ1-5 TRBV19 . TGTGCCAGTAGTAACAGGGACAATCAGCCCCAGCATTTT CASSNRDNQPQHF
. TRBJ1-1 TRBV6-6 . TGTGCCAGCCAGGCCGGGCAGGGGAGTACTGAAGCTTTCTTT CASQAGQGSTEAFF
. TRBJ1-2 TRBV7-2 . TGTGCCAGCAGCCCGTTCAGGGATTCAGGCTACACCTTC CASSPFRDSGYTF
TRBD1 TRBJ1-3 TRBV19 once TGTGCCAGTAGTCGCCCAGGGGGCCCCTCTGGAAACACCATATATTTT CASSRPGGPSGNTIYF
. TRBJ1-1 TRBV5-1 few TGCGCCAGCAGCTCAAGGTTGGGAAGGGAGACTGAAGCTTTCTTT CASSSRLGRETEAFF
TRBD2 TRBJ2-1 TRBV5-1 . TGCGCCAGCAGCGCGCTAGCGGGAGCCATGGATGAGCAGTTCTTC CASSALAGAMDEQFF
TRBD2 TRBJ2-1 TRBV9 . TGTGCCAGCAGCCCCCCCCGGGGACTAGCGGGAGGGCCCTCCAATGAGCAGTTCTTC CASSPPRGLAGGPSNEQFF
. TRBJ1-1 TRBV12-5 . TGTGCTAGTGGTTTGGTACTGGGGCAAAGAGTGAACACTGAAGCTTTCTTT CASGLVLGQRVNTEAFF
. TRBJ2-3 TRBV6-5 . TGTGCCAGCAGTTACCGGTTGTTCGGGGGCACAGATACGCAGTATTTT CASSYRLFGGTDTQYF
. TRBJ1-2 TRBV27 . TGTGCCAGCAGTTACTTGACAGCAACCACTAACTATGGCTACACCTTC CASSYLTATTNYGYTF
TRBD2 TRBJ2-7 TRBV11-1 . TGTGCCAGCAGCCCGGCCCGACTAGCGGGAGACGAGCAGTACTTC CASSPARLAGDEQYF
. TRBJ1-5 TRBV28 . TGTGCCAGCAGTTTCCTACAGGGAGTCAATCAGCCCCAGCATTTT CASSFLQGVNQPQHF
TRBD1 TRBJ2-2 TRBV5-8 . TGTGCCAGCAGCCTCCAGGGACAGTACACCGGGGAGCTGTTTTTT CASSLQGQYTGELFF
TRBD2 TRBJ2-5 TRBV5-4 . TGTGCCAGCAGCCCTGGGACTACTCAAGAGACCCAGTACTTC CASSPGTTQETQYF
. TRBJ2-7 TRBV29-1 . TGCAGCGTTTCAATAGCTCGCGGAAGCGAGCAGTACTTC CSVSIARGSEQYF